The next 10 T cell receptor beta chains were all read from a single sample in a study of T cells expressing NK-cell markers. One entry per CDR3 protein, without DNA, is what TCRdb gives after re-calling the 5' RACE reads. This sample's table has roughly 390,000 distinct CDR3 sequences. Sequenced material: blood T cells: a sorted CD56 or NKG2C T cell subset, CD4+ or CD8+ T cells, or bulk PBMC T cells (not recorded which). Source of these receptors: a man between 18 and 69 years old in good health.

V and J are TRBV28 and TRBJ2-7. The CDR3 length is 14 residues. The germline CDR1 and CDR2 sequences are MDHEN and SYDVKM. The CDR3 loop is CASSLTITTYEQYF.

The chain has TRBV20-1 and TRBJ2-1; the TCRdb call, TRBD1, lacks DNA for checking. CDR1 and CDR2 (germline): DFQATT, SNEGSKA (reference sequence). This CDR3 region has 15 residues. This CDR3 reads CSARGPFGGSNEQFF.

This chain links TRBV29-1 with TRBJ1-2; TCRdb outputs TRBD1, but without DNA this stays unchecked. This CDR3 region has 13 residues. Looked up from germline, CDR1 is SQVTM and CDR2 is ANQGSEA. CDR3 residues: CSVPGRTNYGYTF.

The chain uses TRBV4-1 and TRBJ2-7; the TCRdb D gene call, TRBD2, has no DNA to confirm it. There are 15 residues in the CDR3. Germline V gives CDR1 MGHRA, CDR2 YSYEKL. The CDR3 loop is CASSQELVAGYEQYF.

J is TRBJ2-4 and V is TRBV7-8; absent DNA, TCRdb's TRBD1 call cannot be checked. CDR1 SGHVS and CDR2 FQNEAQ come from the germline V gene. CDR3 length: 20 residues. The CDR3: CASSLARRGGAPLAKNIQYF.

The chain combines TRBV4-1 with TRBJ1-6; TCRdb's assignment of TRBD1 cannot be checked, as there is no DNA. The CDR3 totals 16 residues. CDR1 MGHRA and CDR2 YSYEKL come from the germline V gene. CDR3 sequence: CASSPPWTGGNSPLHF.

The chain employs TRBV20-1 and TRBJ1-2; TCRdb indicates TRBD1, and absent DNA this call remains unverified. The CDR3 extends over 16 amino acids. The germline V gene has CDR1 DFQATT and CDR2 SNEGSKA (reference sequence). The CDR3 loop is CSARPPLETQHYGYTF.

The chain employs TRBV29-1 and TRBJ1-1. This CDR3 has 14 amino acids. From germline, CDR1 is SQVTM and CDR2 ANQGSEA. CDR3 residues: CSVEPFTGNTEAFF.

The chain is built from TRBV28 and TRBJ2-3; TCRdb's D gene call, TRBD2, goes unchecked for lack of DNA. Germline V gives CDR1 MDHEN, CDR2 SYDVKM. This CDR3 contains 16 residues. CDR3 sequence: CASSLSASGYRDTQYF.

J is TRBJ1-5 and V is TRBV19. Germline V gives CDR1 LNHDA, CDR2 SQIVND (reference sequence). The CDR3 extends over 13 amino acids. This chain's CDR3 is CASSIRLDQPQHF. Together with reference TRBV19 and TRBJ1-5, the CDR3 gives the full variable domain: DGGITQSPKYLFRKEGQNVTLSCEQNLNHDAMYWYRQDPGQGLRLIYYSQIVNDFQKGDIAEGYSVSREKKESFPLTVTSAQKNPTAFYLCASSIRLDQPQHFGDGTRLSIL.